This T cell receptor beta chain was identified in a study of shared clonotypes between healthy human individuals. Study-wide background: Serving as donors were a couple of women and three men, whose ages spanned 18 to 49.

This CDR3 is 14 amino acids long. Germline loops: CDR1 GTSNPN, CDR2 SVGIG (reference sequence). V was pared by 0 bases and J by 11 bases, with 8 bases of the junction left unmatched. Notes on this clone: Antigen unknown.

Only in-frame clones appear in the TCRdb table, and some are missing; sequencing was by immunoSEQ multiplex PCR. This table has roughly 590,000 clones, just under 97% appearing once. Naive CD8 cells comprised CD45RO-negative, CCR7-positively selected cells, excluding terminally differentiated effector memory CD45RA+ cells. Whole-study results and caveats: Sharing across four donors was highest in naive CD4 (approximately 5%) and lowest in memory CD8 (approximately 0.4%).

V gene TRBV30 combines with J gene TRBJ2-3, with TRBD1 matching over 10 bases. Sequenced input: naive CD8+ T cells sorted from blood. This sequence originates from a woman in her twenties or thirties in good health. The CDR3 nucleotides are TGTGCCTGGAGTGTGGGGACAGGGGCCGCCTGGCAGTATTTT. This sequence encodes CAWSVGTGAAWQYF.